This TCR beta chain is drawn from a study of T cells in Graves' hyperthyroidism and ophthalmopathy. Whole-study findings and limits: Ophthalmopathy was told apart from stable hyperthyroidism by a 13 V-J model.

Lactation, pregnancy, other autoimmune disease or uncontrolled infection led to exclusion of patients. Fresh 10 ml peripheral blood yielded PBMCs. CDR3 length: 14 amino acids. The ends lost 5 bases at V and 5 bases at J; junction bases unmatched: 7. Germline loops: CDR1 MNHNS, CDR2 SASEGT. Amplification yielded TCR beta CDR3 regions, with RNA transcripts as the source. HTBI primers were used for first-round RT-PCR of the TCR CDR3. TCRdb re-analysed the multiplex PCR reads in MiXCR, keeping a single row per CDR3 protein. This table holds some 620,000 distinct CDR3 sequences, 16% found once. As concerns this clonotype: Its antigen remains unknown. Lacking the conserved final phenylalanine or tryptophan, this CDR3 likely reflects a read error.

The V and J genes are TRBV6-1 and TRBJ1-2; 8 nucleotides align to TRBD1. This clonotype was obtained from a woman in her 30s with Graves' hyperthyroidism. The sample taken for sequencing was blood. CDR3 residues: CASSHPGQAYGYTL. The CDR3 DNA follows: TGTGCCAGCAGTCATCCGGGACAGGCATATGGCTACACCCTC.